This passage covers 10 T cell receptor beta chains from one sample sequenced in a study of T cells in Graves' hyperthyroidism and ophthalmopathy. RNA transcripts provided the source from which TCR beta CDR3 regions were amplified. Researchers ran a first-round RT-PCR on the TCR CDR3 using the HTBI primer set. MiXCR, applied by TCRdb to the multiplex PCR reads, yields one record per CDR3 protein. Among under 350,000 distinct CDR3 sequences listed, approximately 15% were seen once. The material sequenced was blood. Receptors were obtained from a woman between 55 and 75 years old with Graves' ophthalmopathy.

The chain carries TRBV4-1 and TRBJ2-5, with 9 bases that match TRBD2. The CDR3 consists of 17 residues. J lost 5 bases, V lost 4 bases, and 14 bases had no gene match. CDR1 is MGHRA, CDR2 YSYEKL, per germline. The CDR3 region is CASSPLGGGRGWETQYF. In DNA form, the CDR3 reads TGCGCCAGCAGCCCACTCGGAGGCGGGAGGGGATGGGAGACCCAGTACTTC.

This clonotype was found many times. The chain carries TRBV4-2 and TRBJ1-6; 7 nucleotides agree with TRBD1. The CDR3 has 16 residues. Germline loops: CDR1 LGHNA, CDR2 YNFKEQ. Germline trimming cut 1 base from V and 15 bases from J; bases unmatched to any gene: 15. Here the CDR3 reads CASSQVSRQGDPFLHF. The CDR3 DNA reads as TGTGCCAGCAGCCAAGTATCTAGGCAGGGGGACCCTTTCCTCCACTTT.

A note on this clonotype: A much larger clone differs by one base, so this may be a read error. This chain uses TRBV19 with TRBJ2-1; the D is unclear. CDR3 length: 14 residues. Germline V gene data show CDR1 as LNHDA and CDR2 as SQIVND (reference sequence). The CDR3 DNA follows: TGTGCCAGTCGAGACCATTCTAGAGACGATGAGCAGTCCTTC. This encodes CASRDHSRDDEQSF.

The rearrangement uses TRBV19 and TRBJ1-1; the match to TRBD1 covers 10 bases. Germline trimming cut 7 bases from V and 7 bases from J; bases unmatched to any gene: 15. The CDR3 runs 16 residues. Germline V gene lookup returns CDR1 LNHDA and CDR2 SQIVND (reference sequence). CDR3 nucleotides: TGTGCCAGTACAAAAGGGGCCGGACAGGGGGTTGGTGAAGCTTTCTTT. Its protein product is CASTKGAGQGVGEAFF.

This clonotype showed up many times. The chain joins TRBV20-1 to TRBJ2-7; 11 nucleotides agree with TRBD2. The V segment lost 0 bases and the J segment 6 bases; nucleotides outside the gene matches: 10. CDR1 and CDR2 (germline): DFQATT, SNEGSKA (reference sequence). The CDR3 covers 16 residues. The CDR3 region has the DNA TGCAGTGCTAGAGATCCCCTAGCGGGAGGATCCGCCGAGCAGTACTTC. Its protein is CSARDPLAGGSAEQYF.

The sample holds a few counts of this clonotype. This chain links TRBV5-1 with TRBJ2-1; D unresolved. V was cut by 4 bases and J by 0 bases, with 14 bases left in between. CDR3 length: 16 amino acids. Per germline, CDR1 SGHRS and CDR2 YFSETQ. The CDR3 sequence: CASSLSPVVSYNEQFF. CDR3 nucleotides: TGCGCCAGCAGCCTATCTCCCGTTGTCTCCTACAATGAGCAGTTCTTC.

V gene TRBV28 combines with J gene TRBJ1-5; 11 bases match TRBD1. Germline V lookup: CDR1 MDHEN, CDR2 SYDVKM. The J segment lost 7 bases and the V segment lost 6 bases, leaving 11 bases of the junction unmatched. This CDR3 is built from 16 residues. The CDR3 here is CASSLGTGGSGQPQHF. The CDR3 DNA follows: TGTGCCAGCAGCCTAGGGACAGGGGGTAGCGGCCAGCCCCAGCATTTT.

This rearrangement joins TRBV5-6 to TRBJ1-2; tentatively, D is TRBD1 (5 bases). The CDR3 has 14 residues. The germline gives CDR1 SGHDT, CDR2 YYEEEE. The V end lost 3 bases, the J end lost 4 bases, and 13 bases lay between the germline ends. CDR3 in DNA: TGTGCCAGCAGCTCCCAAGACAGTCGCTATGGCTACACCTTC. It yields the protein CASSSQDSRYGYTF.

This clonotype occurred many times. The J gene is TRBJ1-2, the V gene TRBV6-1; D uncertain. Looked up from germline, CDR1 is MNHNS and CDR2 is SASEGT. Trimming removed 0 bases from V and 7 bases from J, with 3 bases in between. The CDR3 runs to 11 residues. CDR3: CASSEAGGYTF. CDR3 DNA: TGTGCCAGCAGTGAAGCGGGTGGCTACACCTTC.

This clonotype occurred a few times. The V gene is TRBV20-1, the J gene TRBJ2-1, with 7 bases matching TRBD2. This CDR3 spans 16 amino acids. CDR1 and CDR2 (germline): DFQATT, SNEGSKA (reference sequence). J was trimmed by 4 bases and V by 0 bases; bases with no gene match: 9. CDR3 region: CSARDLQRGGYNEQFF. The CDR3 coding sequence is TGCAGTGCTAGAGATTTGCAGCGGGGAGGATACAATGAGCAGTTCTTC.